This T cell receptor beta chain was identified during a study of metastatic and nonmetastatic thyroid tumors. Across the whole study: It was across blood and tumor or nodule tissue from malignant and benign thyroid patients that repertoires were compared.

This clone has only a few counts. As handled by the study authors: Across clinicopathological groups, CDR3 differences served as the basis for building a distant-metastasis classifier for papillary thyroid cancer. TCRdb re-called the PCR reads through MiXCR. The V and J calls here are based on TCRdb, not the publication. The sample carries around 50,000 clones, just under 30% recorded once. Patients had received no treatment of any kind before thyroid surgery. V was pared by 6 bases and J by 5 bases, with 17 bases between. This CDR3 region has 14 residues. Germline V CDR1 and CDR2: MNHNS, SASEGT. The V and J genes are TRBV6-1 and TRBJ2-7, with D perhaps matching TRBD2 (6 bases). The receptor's source is a female donor with papillary thyroid cancer or a benign thyroid nodule (not recorded which). Some clones in this sample may be carry-over from other donors' samples. Input material: blood. Here the CDR3 reads CASSSPGERDEQYF. CDR3 DNA sequence: TGTGCCAGCAGCTCCCCGGGGGAGCGCGACGAGCAGTACTTC.